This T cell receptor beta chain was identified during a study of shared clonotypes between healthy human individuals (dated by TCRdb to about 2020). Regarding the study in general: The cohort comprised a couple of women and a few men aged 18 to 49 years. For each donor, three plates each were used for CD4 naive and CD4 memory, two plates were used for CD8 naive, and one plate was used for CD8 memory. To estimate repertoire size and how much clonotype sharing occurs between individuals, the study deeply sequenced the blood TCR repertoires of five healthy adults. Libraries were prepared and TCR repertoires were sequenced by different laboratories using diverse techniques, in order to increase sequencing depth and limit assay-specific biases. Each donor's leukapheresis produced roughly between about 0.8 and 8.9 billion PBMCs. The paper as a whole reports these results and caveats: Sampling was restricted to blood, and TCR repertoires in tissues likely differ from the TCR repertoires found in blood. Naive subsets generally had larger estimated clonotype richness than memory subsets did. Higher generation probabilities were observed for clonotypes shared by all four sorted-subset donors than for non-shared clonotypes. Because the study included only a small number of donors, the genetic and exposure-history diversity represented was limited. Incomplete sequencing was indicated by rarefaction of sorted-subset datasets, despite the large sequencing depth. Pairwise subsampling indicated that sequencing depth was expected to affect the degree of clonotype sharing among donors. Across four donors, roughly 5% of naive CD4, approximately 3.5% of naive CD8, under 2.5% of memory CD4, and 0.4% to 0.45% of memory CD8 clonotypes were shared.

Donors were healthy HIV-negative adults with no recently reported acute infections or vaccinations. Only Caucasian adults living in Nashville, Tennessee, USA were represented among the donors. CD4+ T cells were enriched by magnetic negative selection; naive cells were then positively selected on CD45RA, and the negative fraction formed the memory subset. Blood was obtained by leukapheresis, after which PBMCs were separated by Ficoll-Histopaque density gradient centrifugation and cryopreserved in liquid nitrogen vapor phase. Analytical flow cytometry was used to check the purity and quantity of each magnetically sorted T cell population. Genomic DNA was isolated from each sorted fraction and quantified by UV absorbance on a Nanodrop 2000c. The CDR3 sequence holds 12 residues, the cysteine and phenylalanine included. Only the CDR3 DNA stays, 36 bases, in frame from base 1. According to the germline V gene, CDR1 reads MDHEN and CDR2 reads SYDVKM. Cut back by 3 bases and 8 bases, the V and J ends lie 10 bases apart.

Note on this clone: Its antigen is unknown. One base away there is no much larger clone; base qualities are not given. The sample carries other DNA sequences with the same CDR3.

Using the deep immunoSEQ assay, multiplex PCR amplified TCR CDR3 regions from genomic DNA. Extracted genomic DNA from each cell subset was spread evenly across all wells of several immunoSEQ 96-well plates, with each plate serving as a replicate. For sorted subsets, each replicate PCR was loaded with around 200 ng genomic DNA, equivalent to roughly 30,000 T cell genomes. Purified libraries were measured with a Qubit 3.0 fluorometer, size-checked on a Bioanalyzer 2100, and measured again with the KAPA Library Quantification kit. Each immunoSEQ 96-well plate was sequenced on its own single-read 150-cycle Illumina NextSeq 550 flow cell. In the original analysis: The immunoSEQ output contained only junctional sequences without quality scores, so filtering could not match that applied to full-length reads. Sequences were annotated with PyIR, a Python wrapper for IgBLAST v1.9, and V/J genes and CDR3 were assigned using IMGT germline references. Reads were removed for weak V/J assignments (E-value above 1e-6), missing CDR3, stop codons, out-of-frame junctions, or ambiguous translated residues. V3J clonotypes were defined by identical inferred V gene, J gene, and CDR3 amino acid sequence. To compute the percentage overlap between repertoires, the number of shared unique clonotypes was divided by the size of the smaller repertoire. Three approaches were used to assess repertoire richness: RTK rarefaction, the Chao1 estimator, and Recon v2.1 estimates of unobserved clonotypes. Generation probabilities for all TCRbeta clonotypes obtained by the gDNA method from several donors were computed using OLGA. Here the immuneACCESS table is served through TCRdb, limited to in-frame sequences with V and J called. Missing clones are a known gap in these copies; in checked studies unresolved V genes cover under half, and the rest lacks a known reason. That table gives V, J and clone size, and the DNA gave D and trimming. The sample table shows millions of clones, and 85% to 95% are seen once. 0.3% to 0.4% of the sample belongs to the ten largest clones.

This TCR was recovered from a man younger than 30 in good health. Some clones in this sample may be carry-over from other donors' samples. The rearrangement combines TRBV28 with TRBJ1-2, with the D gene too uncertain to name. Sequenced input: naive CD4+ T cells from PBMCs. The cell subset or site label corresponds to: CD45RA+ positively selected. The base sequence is TGTGCCAGCAGTTTGCCGGGCGAGGGCTACACCTTC. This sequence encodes CASSLPGEGYTF.